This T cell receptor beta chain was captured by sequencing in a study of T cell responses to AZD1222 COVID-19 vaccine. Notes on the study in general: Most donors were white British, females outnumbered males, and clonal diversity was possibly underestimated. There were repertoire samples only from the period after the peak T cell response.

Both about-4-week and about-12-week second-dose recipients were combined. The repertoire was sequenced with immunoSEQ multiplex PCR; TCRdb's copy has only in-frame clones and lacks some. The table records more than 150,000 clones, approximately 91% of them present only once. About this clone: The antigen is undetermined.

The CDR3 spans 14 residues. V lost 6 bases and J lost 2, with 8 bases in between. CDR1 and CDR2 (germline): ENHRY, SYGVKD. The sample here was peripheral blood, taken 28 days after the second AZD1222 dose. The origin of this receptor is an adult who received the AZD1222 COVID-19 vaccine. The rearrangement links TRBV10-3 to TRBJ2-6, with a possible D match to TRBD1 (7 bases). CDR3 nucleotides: TGTGCCATCAGCAGGGGGGCTGGGGCCAACGTCCTGACTTTC. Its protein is CAISRGAGANVLTF.